Listed below are T cell receptor beta chains from one sample, sequenced in a study of blood T cells in healthy people across ages. TCRdb reanalysed the 5' RACE reads using MiXCR and keeps one entry per CDR3 protein. The sample carries some 1.5 million distinct CDR3 sequences, under 55% recorded once. The sample taken for sequencing was blood. The receptors come from a young woman in good health. Each CDR3 is given with its conserved first and last residue. A D gene is named only where the DNA matches it firmly. Not every row has a clone size; where given, it reads once, few, many or a size class.

cdr3_aa | cdr3_nt | d_call | j_call | clone_size | v_call
CASSSSRNRGPNYGYTF | TGTGCCAGCAGCTCCTCTCGTAACAGGGGGCCTAACTATGGCTACACCTTC | TRBD1 | TRBJ1-2 | . | TRBV11-2
CASSQGLGTGNEKLFF | TGCGCCAGCAGCCAAGGGTTAGGGACAGGGAATGAAAAACTGTTTTTT | TRBD1 | TRBJ1-4 | . | TRBV4-3
CSASVRGVYNEQFF | TGCAGTGCTAGTGTGCGGGGGGTCTACAATGAGCAGTTCTTC | TRBD2 | TRBJ2-1 | many | TRBV20-1
CASSPLRGREHEQYF | TGTGCCAGCAGCCCGCTCCGCGGGAGGGAACACGAGCAGTACTTC | TRBD2 | TRBJ2-7 | once | TRBV27
CASSQPRDRYNEQFF | TGCGCCAGCAGCCAACCCCGGGACAGATACAATGAGCAGTTCTTC | TRBD1 | TRBJ2-1 | . | TRBV4-1
CASSQVFGGSYEQYF | TGCGCCAGCAGCCAAGTCTTTGGCGGATCCTACGAGCAGTACTTC | . | TRBJ2-7 | . | TRBV4-1
CASSQSRDGAGGTYEQYF | TGCGCCAGCAGTCAATCCCGAGACGGGGCAGGGGGAACCTACGAGCAGTACTTC | TRBD1 | TRBJ2-7 | many | TRBV23-1
CASRFGQVGAGEQYF | TGTGCCAGCAGATTTGGACAAGTCGGGGCCGGGGAGCAGTACTTC | . | TRBJ2-7 | . | TRBV6-2/TRBV6-3
CASTRGEGPLTEAFF | TGTGCCAGCACCCGAGGGGAGGGGCCGCTCACTGAAGCTTTCTTT | . | TRBJ1-1 | few | TRBV6-5
CASSLAHKAAQETQYF | TGTGCCAGCAGCTTAGCGCATAAAGCGGCCCAAGAGACCCAGTACTTC | . | TRBJ2-5 | . | TRBV7-6
CASSLGLAGVVGNIQYF | TGTGCCAGCAGCTTAGGACTAGCGGGAGTGGTGGGAAACATTCAGTACTTC | TRBD2 | TRBJ2-4 | . | TRBV13
CSARDPHAQGGTDTQYF | TGCAGTGCTAGAGATCCCCACGCGCAGGGGGGCACAGATACGCAGTATTTT | TRBD1 | TRBJ2-3 | . | TRBV20-1
CASSPRASGIYNEQFF | TGTGCCAGCAGCCCCCGAGCTAGCGGGATATACAATGAGCAGTTCTTC | TRBD2 | TRBJ2-1 | . | TRBV9
CASSLIVETGGSRYEQYF | TGTGCCAGCAGTTTAATCGTAGAGACAGGGGGCTCAAGGTACGAGCAGTACTTC | TRBD1 | TRBJ2-7 | . | TRBV12-3/TRBV12-4
CASSYASGSGPESSTDTQYF | TGTGCCAGCAGTTACGCGAGTGGAAGCGGGCCCGAATCTAGCACAGATACGCAGTATTTT | . | TRBJ2-3 | few | TRBV6-2/TRBV6-3
CASSLLAGGQYF | TGTGCCAGCAGCCTTCTAGCGGGGGGCCAGTACTTC | TRBD2 | TRBJ2-7 | . | TRBV12-3/TRBV12-4
CAIRQGNEKLFF | TGTGCCATTAGGCAGGGTAATGAAAAACTGTTTTTT | . | TRBJ1-4 | . | TRBV10-3
CASANGGSLNTEAFF | TGTGCCAGCGCCAACGGCGGGTCCCTTAACACTGAAGCTTTCTTT | . | TRBJ1-1 | . | TRBV3-1
CSAQDRRDGYTF | TGCAGTGCTCAAGACAGGCGGGATGGCTACACCTTC | . | TRBJ1-2 | . | TRBV20-1
CASSFERSYGYTF | TGTGCCAGCAGCTTTGAGAGGTCCTATGGCTACACCTTC | . | TRBJ1-2 | . | TRBV7-2
CASSLAFAGGPPDTQYF | TGTGCCAGCAGCCTCGCCTTCGCGGGGGGGCCCCCAGATACGCAGTATTTT | TRBD2 | TRBJ2-3 | . | TRBV7-2
CASSQPLERDYEQYF | TGTGCTAGCAGCCAACCCTTGGAGCGGGACTACGAGCAGTACTTC | TRBD2 | TRBJ2-7 | . | TRBV4-2
CASSTPTRGTDYGYTF | TGTGCCAGCAGCACTCCGACCAGGGGGACGGACTATGGCTACACCTTC | TRBD1 | TRBJ1-2 | . | TRBV11-2
CSARRDSGETQYF | TGCAGTGCTAGAAGGGACAGCGGGGAGACCCAGTACTTC | . | TRBJ2-5 | . | TRBV20-1
CASSQRGPNGGSNEQFF | TGCGCCAGCAGCCAAAGGGGACCGAACGGGGGTTCAAATGAGCAGTTCTTC | . | TRBJ2-1 | few | TRBV4-3
CASSPLEQPQHF | TGTGCCAGCAGCCCCTTAGAGCAGCCCCAGCATTTT | . | TRBJ1-5 | few | TRBV12-3/TRBV12-4
CASSPVTGPTYEQYF | TGTGCCAGCAGCCCTGTGACAGGTCCTACCTACGAGCAGTACTTC | . | TRBJ2-7 | . | TRBV5-6
CASSAPGTGKNIQYF | TGTGCCAGCAGCGCTCCGGGGACTGGCAAAAACATTCAGTACTTC | . | TRBJ2-4 | few | TRBV5-5
CASSDGLEGAGNQPQHF | TGTGCCAGCAGTGATGGTTTAGAGGGCGCGGGTAATCAGCCCCAGCATTTT | . | TRBJ1-5 | few | TRBV25-1
CSARQGAFSSYEQYF | TGCAGTGCTAGACAGGGTGCATTCAGCTCCTACGAGCAGTACTTC | . | TRBJ2-7 | . | TRBV20-1
CASRKRGITEDTQYF | TGTGCCAGCAGAAAGAGAGGTATAACGGAGGATACGCAGTATTTT | . | TRBJ2-3 | few | TRBV6-6
CAISDMAAYEQYF | TGTGCCATCAGTGACATGGCGGCCTACGAGCAGTACTTC | . | TRBJ2-7 | . | TRBV10-3
CASRPADRGLGYTF | TGTGCCAGCAGGCCCGCGGACAGGGGGCTCGGCTACACCTTC | TRBD1 | TRBJ1-2 | few | TRBV5-6
CASSFRGNYGYTF | TGTGCCAGCAGCTTTCGAGGGAACTATGGCTACACCTTC | . | TRBJ1-2 | many | TRBV7-9
CASSVTGTTGELFF | TGTGCCAGCAGCGTAACAGGGACCACCGGGGAGCTGTTTTTT | . | TRBJ2-2 | . | TRBV6-2/TRBV6-3
CARRGGNTEAFF | TGCGCCAGGAGGGGGGGTAACACTGAAGCTTTCTTT | . | TRBJ1-1 | few | TRBV4-1
CSAMGLAIFNEQFF | TGCAGTGCAATGGGACTAGCGATTTTCAATGAGCAGTTCTTC | TRBD2 | TRBJ2-1 | . | TRBV20-1
CSARVPGTLNTGELFF | TGCAGTGCTAGAGTCCCGGGGACTCTGAACACCGGGGAGCTGTTTTTT | . | TRBJ2-2 | . | TRBV20-1
CASSLGDRLSGANVLTF | TGCGCCAGCAGCCTTGGGGACAGACTCTCTGGGGCCAACGTCCTGACTTTC | TRBD1 | TRBJ2-6 | . | TRBV4-1
CASSQDLTTDQPQHF | TGTGCCAGCAGCCAAGACCTCACCACCGATCAGCCCCAGCATTTT | . | TRBJ1-5 | . | TRBV4-2
CASTPRTTGMYEQYF | TGTGCCAGTACCCCCAGAACGACAGGGATGTACGAGCAGTACTTC | TRBD1 | TRBJ2-7 | . | TRBV19
CASSQFGLGGDSYEQYF | TGTGCCAGCAGCCAATTCGGTCTAGGGGGGGACTCCTACGAGCAGTACTTC | . | TRBJ2-7 | . | TRBV27
CASSLGWGQGWNEQFF | TGCGCCAGCAGCCTAGGCTGGGGACAGGGGTGGAATGAGCAGTTCTTC | TRBD1 | TRBJ2-1 | . | TRBV5-1
CASSLWSGGTYGYTF | TGTGCCAGCAGCTTGTGGTCAGGCGGCACCTATGGCTACACCTTC | . | TRBJ1-2 | . | TRBV5-5
CASRETGMESEQYF | TGTGCCAGCAGGGAGACAGGGATGGAAAGCGAGCAGTACTTC | TRBD1 | TRBJ2-7 | few | TRBV12-3/TRBV12-4
CASSQVGGAKNIQYF | TGCGCCAGCAGCCAAGTGGGCGGGGCCAAAAACATTCAGTACTTC | . | TRBJ2-4 | . | TRBV4-3
CASNPSGSYNEQFF | TGTGCCAGCAACCCTAGCGGGAGTTACAATGAGCAGTTCTTC | TRBD2 | TRBJ2-1 | many | TRBV11-2
CASSFSGYTDTQYF | TGTGCCAGCAGTTTTAGCGGATACACAGATACGCAGTATTTT | . | TRBJ2-3 | few | TRBV7-9
CASTGTSGAYEQYF | TGTGCCAGCACTGGGACTAGCGGGGCCTACGAGCAGTACTTC | TRBD2 | TRBJ2-7 | few | TRBV27